The 32 T cell receptor beta chains listed next were all sequenced from one sample in a study of OX40 agonist ivuxolimab in advanced cancers. The protocol was immunoSEQ multiplex PCR, while the TCRdb copy is restricted to in-frame clones and leaves out a portion. The table shows roughly 87,000 clones, with roughly 93% occurring only once. The specimen comprised CD4+ or CD8+ T cells sorted from blood, sampled in a trial of the OX40 agonist ivuxolimab. These receptors were obtained from an adult with an advanced solid tumor such as melanoma, head and neck, liver or kidney cancer.

The CDR3 loop is CSARRNTEAFF. The DNA for the CDR3 is TGCAGTGCTAGAAGAAACACTGAAGCTTTCTTT. The V and J genes are TRBV20-1 and TRBJ1-1, with D unclear. Germline V lookup: CDR1 DFQATT, CDR2 SNEGSKA (reference sequence). V was trimmed by 2 bases and J by 2 bases, leaving 3 bases between them. The CDR3 is made up of 11 amino acids.

The chain joins TRBV19 to TRBJ2-4; D perhaps matches TRBD1 (5 bases). The V gene's germline CDR1 is LNHDA and CDR2 SQIVND (reference sequence). CDR3 length equals 12 residues. Trimming pared 0 bases from V and 9 bases from J, leaving 6 bases between. The CDR3 spells CASSIEGRIQYF. CDR3 nucleotide sequence: TGTGCCAGTAGTATAGAGGGGCGCATTCAGTACTTC.

The chain links TRBV5-1 to TRBJ1-2; D is possibly TRBD1 (6 bases). The CDR3 is 14 residues long. Germline CDR1 is SGHRS and CDR2 is YFSETQ. Trimming shortened V by 4 bases and J by 3 bases, and 13 bases separated the two germline ends. The CDR3 bases are TGCGCCAGCAGCGAAGGGGGTTGGGACTATGGCTACACCTTC. The encoded protein is CASSEGGWDYGYTF.

This sequence joins TRBV7-6 and TRBJ2-3; D is unresolved. The germline V gene has CDR1 SGHVS and CDR2 FNYEAQ. There are 15 residues in the CDR3. Between the trimmed V and J ends, which lost 2 bases and 1 base, there was a span of 10 bases. CDR3 in DNA: TGTGCCAGCAGCTTATCTTCTCTCCGCACAGATACGCAGTATTTT. It specifies CASSLSSLRTDTQYF.

The gene calls are TRBV28 and TRBJ1-5, with 7 bases fitting TRBD1. After removal of 5 bases from V and 3 bases from J, the junction contained 16 bases not matched to a gene. The CDR3 is 18 residues long. The germline V gene encodes CDR1 MDHEN and CDR2 SYDVKM. CDR3 residues: CASSGMTGTSRHNQPQHF. CDR3 sequence (DNA): TGTGCCAGCAGTGGGATGACAGGGACGTCTAGGCACAATCAGCCCCAGCATTTT.

This chain uses TRBV29-1 with TRBJ1-1; 7 bases agree with TRBD1. CDR1 SQVTM and CDR2 ANQGSEA come from the germline V gene. Germline trimming cut 7 bases from V and 1 base from J; bases unmatched to any gene: 3. The CDR3 totals 12 residues. The CDR3: CSGRTGNTEAFF. The CDR3 nucleotides are TGCAGCGGTAGGACAGGGAACACTGAAGCTTTCTTT.

This rearrangement joins TRBV5-6 to TRBJ2-1; TRBD1 is a possible D gene (5 bases). From germline, CDR1 is SGHDT and CDR2 YYEEEE. The V and J ends lost 3 bases and 2 bases respectively, with 12 bases between them. The length of the CDR3 is 15 residues. In DNA, the CDR3 is TGTGCCAGCAGCTACTGGACACGAACCTACAATGAGCAGTTCTTC. This encodes CASSYWTRTYNEQFF.

The genes are TRBV18 and TRBJ2-2; D ambiguous. The germline CDR1 and CDR2 sequences are KGHSH and LQKENI. The CDR3 totals 15 residues. The V and J ends lost 1 base and 0 bases respectively, with 6 bases between them. In DNA form, the CDR3 reads TGTGCCAGCTCACCACTCAGCGCGAACACCGGGGAGCTGTTTTTT. Its protein product is CASSPLSANTGELFF.

J is TRBJ2-3 and V is TRBV7-2, with 8 positions matching TRBD2. CDR1 SGHTA and CDR2 FQGNSA come from the germline V gene. This CDR3 comprises 14 residues. Germline trimming cut 11 bases from V and 2 bases from J; bases unmatched to any gene: 9. The CDR3 DNA reads as TGTGCCCTGGGGGCGGGGGGATTCACAGATACGCAGTATTTT. Residues: CALGAGGFTDTQYF.

In its sample, this clone was seen a few times. The chain couples TRBV5-1 to TRBJ2-5; D remains unclear. This CDR3 is 14 amino acids long. V lost 1 base to trimming and J lost 1 base, with 8 bases between them. In germline, CDR1 is SGHRS, CDR2 YFSETQ. CDR3 nucleotides: TGCGCCAGCAGCTTGCCAGGTGTCCAAGAGACCCAGTACTTC. It encodes CASSLPGVQETQYF.

The chain links TRBV9 to TRBJ1-5, with a weak D call TRBD1 (6 bases). The CDR3 consists of 17 residues. V was trimmed by 0 bases and J by 5 bases, leaving 18 bases between them. CDR1 and CDR2 from the germline V gene are SGDLS and YYNGEE. CDR3 in DNA: TGTGCCAGCAGCGTAGATATCCCGGGGGCCAGCGATCAGCCCCAGCATTTT. Protein sequence: CASSVDIPGASDQPQHF.

CDR3 sequence reads: CASSRGTDYGYTF. CDR3 sequence (DNA): TGTGCCAGCAGTCGCGGGACAGACTATGGCTACACCTTC. This chain joins TRBV28 and TRBJ1-2, with 7 positions matching TRBD1. This CDR3 region has 13 residues. V was pared by 5 bases and J by 3 bases, with 3 bases of the junction left unmatched. Per the germline V gene, CDR1 is MDHEN and CDR2 is SYDVKM.

This rearrangement joins TRBV6-5 to TRBJ1-5; 7 positions match TRBD1. Trimming took 6 bases from V and 5 from J; bases not matched to a gene: 7. This CDR3 contains 14 residues. The germline V gene encodes CDR1 MNHEY and CDR2 SVGAGI. CDR3 in DNA: TGTGCCAGCAGCTCTCAGGGGGGCCATCAGCCCCAGCATTTT. Its translation: CASSSQGGHQPQHF.

V and J are TRBV5-1 and TRBJ2-3; the match to TRBD2 covers 12 bases. CDR3 length equals 15 residues. Trimming took 4 bases from V and 3 from J; bases not matched to a gene: 3. From germline, CDR1 is SGHRS and CDR2 YFSETQ. The CDR3 protein is CASSPGTSGTDTQYF. CDR3 DNA: TGCGCCAGCAGCCCTGGGACTAGCGGGACAGATACGCAGTATTTT.

The genes are TRBV6-1 and TRBJ2-1, with 9 positions matching TRBD1. This CDR3 is built from 11 residues. The V and J ends lost 10 bases and 10 bases, in that order; junction bases with no gene match: 5. Germline values: CDR1 MNHNS, CDR2 SASEGT. CDR3 sequence reads: CATTGGWEQFF. CDR3 DNA sequence: TGTGCCACCACAGGGGGCTGGGAGCAGTTCTTC.

The chain combines TRBV7-2 with TRBJ2-5, with D unclear. V was clipped by 1 base and J by 0 bases, with 12 bases between them. Per the germline V gene, CDR1 is SGHTA and CDR2 is FQGNSA. CDR3 length equals 16 residues. CDR3 sequence: CASSLGYAGYQETQYF. The CDR3 coding sequence is TGTGCCAGCAGCTTAGGCTACGCTGGGTACCAAGAGACCCAGTACTTC.

The rearrangement uses TRBV2 and TRBJ2-7, with TRBD1 matching 7 bases. This CDR3 region has 13 residues. V dropped 5 bases and J dropped 6; count of bases not matched to a gene: 7. From germline, CDR1 is SNHLY and CDR2 FYNNEI. The CDR3 is CASSQTGTGEQYF. The CDR3 DNA reads as TGTGCCAGCAGTCAGACAGGGACCGGCGAGCAGTACTTC.

This chain uses TRBV7-9 with TRBJ2-5, with 7 nucleotides matching TRBD2. Germline V gives CDR1 SEHNR, CDR2 FQNEAQ (reference sequence). This CDR3 is 12 amino acids long. Trimming removed 1 base from V and 7 bases from J; junction bases left unmatched: 0. CDR3 loop: CASSLGGGTQYF. CDR3 bases: TGTGCCAGCAGCTTAGGGGGGGGGACCCAGTACTTC.

This chain connects TRBV4-1 to TRBJ2-4, with D perhaps TRBD1 (6 bases). Germline CDR1 MGHRA, CDR2 YSYEKL. The CDR3 has 20 amino acids. Between the trimmed V and J ends, which lost 2 bases and 4 bases, there was a span of 27 bases. CDR3 residues: CASSQSTPPYETGRKNIQYF. The DNA of the CDR3 is TGCGCCAGCAGCCAATCCACCCCCCCTTATGAGACAGGACGAAAAAACATTCAGTACTTC.

The V call is TRBV28, the J call TRBJ1-6; TRBD1 agrees at 7 bases. V shed 4 bases, J shed 9 bases, and the junction held 6 bases outside the gene matches. The length of the CDR3 is 14 residues. CDR1 is MDHEN, CDR2 SYDVKM, per germline. The CDR3 DNA reads as TGTGCCAGCAGTTGGGGACAGTTGTCTTCACCCCTCCACTTT. Translating gives CASSWGQLSSPLHF.

The chain is built from TRBV25-1 and TRBJ2-2; TRBD2 matches at 11 bases. CDR3 length: 15 amino acids. The V and J ends lost 6 bases and 7 bases, in that order; junction bases with no gene match: 7. Germline loops: CDR1 MGHDK, CDR2 SYGVNS. The CDR3 region is CASRETSGISGELFF. DNA for the CDR3: TGTGCCAGCAGAGAGACTAGCGGGATTAGCGGGGAGCTGTTTTTT. Using reference TRBV25-1 and TRBJ2-2 for the parts outside the CDR3, the full variable domain is EADIYQTPRYLVIGTGKKITLECSQTMGHDKMYWYQQDPGMELHLIHYSYGVNSTEKGDLSSESTVSRIRTEHFPLTLESARPSHTSQYLCASRETSGISGELFFGEGSRLTVL.

The chain carries TRBV9 and TRBJ1-4; the D is unclear. Germline V lookup: CDR1 SGDLS, CDR2 YYNGEE. There are 15 residues in the CDR3. The germline V and J ends were trimmed by 3 bases and 8 bases, with 17 bases remaining between them. The CDR3 DNA reads TGTGCCAGCAGCGCATACGAGGCCGGGTTGGAAAAACTGTTTTTT. Residues: CASSAYEAGLEKLFF.

This clone was counted once. CDR3 in DNA: TGTGCCAGTAGTATAAACGGTCCGGTTGAGGGAGAGACCCAGTACTTC. Protein: CASSINGPVEGETQYF. This rearrangement joins TRBV19 to TRBJ2-5; tentative D call: TRBD2 (5 bases). The V gene's germline CDR1 is LNHDA and CDR2 SQIVND (reference sequence). The CDR3 runs to 16 residues. V shed 2 bases and J shed 4 bases, with 17 bases lying between them. The whole variable domain, filled in from reference TRBV19 and TRBJ2-5, reads DGGITQSPKYLFRKEGQNVTLSCEQNLNHDAMYWYRQDPGQGLRLIYYSQIVNDFQKGDIAEGYSVSREKKESFPLTVTSAQKNPTAFYLCASSINGPVEGETQYFGPGTRLLVL.

The V call is TRBV5-1, the J call TRBJ2-3, with a tentative D call TRBD2 (5 bases). Germline loops: CDR1 SGHRS, CDR2 YFSETQ. V shed 4 bases and J shed 3 bases, with 18 bases lying between them. The CDR3 length is 16 residues. CDR3 coding DNA: TGCGCCAGCAGCCCGGCCGGACTCGGGCGGACAGATACGCAGTATTTT. Translating it yields CASSPAGLGRTDTQYF.

The gene calls are TRBV7-2 and TRBJ2-1; D unresolved. The CDR3 length is 13 residues. CDR1 is SGHTA, CDR2 FQGNSA, per germline. Trimming removed 1 base at V and 7 bases at J, with 8 bases between. Here the CDR3 DNA reads TGTGCCAGCAGCTTAGGGGTGATGAATGAGCAGTTCTTC. As protein: CASSLGVMNEQFF.

The rearrangement uses TRBV6-6 and TRBJ2-7, with TRBD2 matching over 9 bases. CDR3 size: 15 residues. The germline gives CDR1 MNHNY, CDR2 SVGAGI (reference sequence). Trimming at V came to 5 bases and at J to 7 bases, leaving 12 bases not matched to a gene. The CDR3 spells CASSTAGGIPVEQYF. DNA of the CDR3: TGTGCCAGCAGTACCGCGGGGGGGATCCCTGTAGAGCAGTACTTC.

The chain couples TRBV6-5 to TRBJ2-2; tentative D call: TRBD1 (6 bases). This CDR3 region has 13 residues. Per the germline V gene, CDR1 is MNHEY and CDR2 is SVGAGI. Trimming shortened V by 2 bases and J by 9 bases, and 10 bases separated the two germline ends. The CDR3 spells CASSYLGQRELFF. The CDR3 region has the DNA TGTGCCAGCAGTTACCTTGGACAGCGGGAGCTGTTTTTT.

The chain recombines TRBV7-8 with TRBJ2-1, with D perhaps being TRBD1 or TRBD2 (5 bases each). CDR3 length: 13 amino acids. With 7 bases removed from V and 5 bases from J, the gap between germline ends came to 12 bases. Germline CDR1 reads SGHVS; CDR2 reads FQNEAQ. For the CDR3, the DNA is TGTGCCAGCAACCGGGGCCCGAACAATGAGCAGTTCTTC. Amino acid sequence: CASNRGPNNEQFF.

A word on this clone: Germline is not matched at one junction end, which may reflect a read error. V usage is TRBV7-9 and J usage is TRBJ1-2; D not certain. The CDR3 runs 15 residues. Germline CDR1 reads SEHNR; CDR2 reads FQNEAQ (reference sequence). In nucleotides, the CDR3 is TGTGCCAGCAGCCTAGCAGAAGTCGCTAACTATGGCTACACCTTC. Translated, it gives CASSLAEVANYGYTF.

This chain connects TRBV5-1 to TRBJ2-1; D remains ambiguous. Germline values: CDR1 SGHRS, CDR2 YFSETQ. The CDR3 has 13 residues. The V and J ends lost 0 bases and 10 bases respectively, with 11 bases between them. CDR3 protein: CASSLASGQEQFF. The CDR3, as DNA: TGCGCCAGCAGCTTGGCCTCTGGGCAGGAGCAGTTCTTC.

The chain links TRBV5-1 to TRBJ2-3; 9 nucleotides match TRBD2. After removal of 0 bases from V and 7 bases from J, the junction contained 12 bases not matched to a gene. This CDR3 is 17 amino acids long. Germline-derived CDR1 and CDR2 are SGHRS and YFSETQ. Here the CDR3 reads CASSLAGPAGGPNTQYF. The CDR3 DNA sequence: TGCGCCAGCAGCTTGGCCGGTCCTGCGGGAGGGCCTAATACGCAGTATTTT.

The chain employs TRBV9 and TRBJ2-5, with 8 bases aligning to TRBD2. The CDR3 length is 15 residues. The germline gives CDR1 SGDLS, CDR2 YYNGEE. The J segment lost 3 bases and the V segment lost 4 bases, leaving 8 bases of the junction unmatched. Here the CDR3 reads CASSFLDGGEETQYF. The CDR3 DNA sequence: TGTGCCAGCAGCTTCCTGGACGGGGGGGAAGAGACCCAGTACTTC.